This T cell receptor (beta chain) comes out of a study of OX40 agonist ivuxolimab in advanced cancers. Looking at the study overall: The dose-escalation cohort was approximately 84% male, with a mean age of around 54 years, ranging roughly 23 to 85. Partial responses were recorded for three patients, including one with hepatocellular carcinoma and two with cutaneous melanoma.

It was autoimmune disease history or systemic immunosuppression that excluded patients. V was cut by 1 base and J by 3 bases, with 6 bases left in between. The CDR3 covers 13 residues. CDR1 SGHNT and CDR2 YENEEA come from the germline V gene. The method was immunoSEQ multiplex PCR; TCRdb's version includes in-frame clones alone and lacks a portion of them. The table has approximately 100,000 clones, approximately 90% seen once. The TCR originated in an adult with an advanced solid tumor such as melanoma, head and neck, liver or kidney cancer. The sequenced sample was CD4+ or CD8+ T cells sorted from blood, obtained in a trial of the OX40 agonist ivuxolimab. V and J are TRBV11-3 and TRBJ1-1, with D hard to call. DNA of the CDR3: TGTGCCAGCAGCTTAGTTGGGGACACTGAAGCTTTCTTT. This codes for CASSLVGDTEAFF.